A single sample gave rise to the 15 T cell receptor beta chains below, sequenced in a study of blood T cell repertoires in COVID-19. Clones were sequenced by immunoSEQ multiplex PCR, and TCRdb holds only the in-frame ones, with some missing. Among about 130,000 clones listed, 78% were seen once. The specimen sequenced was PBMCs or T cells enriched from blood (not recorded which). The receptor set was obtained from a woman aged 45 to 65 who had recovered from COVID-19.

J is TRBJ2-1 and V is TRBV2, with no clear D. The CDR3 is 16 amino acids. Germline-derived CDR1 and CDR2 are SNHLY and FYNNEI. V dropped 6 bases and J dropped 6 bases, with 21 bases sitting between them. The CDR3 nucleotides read TGTGCCAGCAGGGCCCCCCCGGGTGCGAGCCCCAATGAGCAGTTCTTC. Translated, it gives CASRAPPGASPNEQFF.

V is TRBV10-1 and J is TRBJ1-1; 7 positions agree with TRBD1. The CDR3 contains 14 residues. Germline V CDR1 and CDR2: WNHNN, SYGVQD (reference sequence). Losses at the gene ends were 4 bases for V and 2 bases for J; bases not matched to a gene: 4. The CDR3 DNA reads TGCGCCAGCAGTGGACAGGGTTTAAACACTGAAGCTTTCTTT. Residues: CASSGQGLNTEAFF.

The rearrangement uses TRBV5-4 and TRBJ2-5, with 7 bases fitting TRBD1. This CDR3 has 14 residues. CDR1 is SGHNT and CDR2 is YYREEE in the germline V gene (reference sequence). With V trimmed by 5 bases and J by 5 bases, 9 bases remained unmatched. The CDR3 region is CASRYRGWEETQYF. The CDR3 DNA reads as TGTGCCAGCAGATACAGGGGATGGGAGGAGACCCAGTACTTC.

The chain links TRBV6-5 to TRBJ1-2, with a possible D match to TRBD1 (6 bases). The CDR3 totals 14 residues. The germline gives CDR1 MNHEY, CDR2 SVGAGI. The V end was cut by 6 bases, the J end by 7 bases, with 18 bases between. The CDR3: CASRSKGVFAGYTF. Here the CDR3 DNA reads TGTGCCAGCAGGTCAAAGGGGGTCTTTGCTGGCTACACCTTC.

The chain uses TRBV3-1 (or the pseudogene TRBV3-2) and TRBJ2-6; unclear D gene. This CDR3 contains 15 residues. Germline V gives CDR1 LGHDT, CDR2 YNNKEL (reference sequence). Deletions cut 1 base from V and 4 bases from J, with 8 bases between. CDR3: CASSQALPGANVLTF. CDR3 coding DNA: TGTGCCAGCAGCCAAGCTCTCCCCGGGGCCAACGTCCTGACTTTC.

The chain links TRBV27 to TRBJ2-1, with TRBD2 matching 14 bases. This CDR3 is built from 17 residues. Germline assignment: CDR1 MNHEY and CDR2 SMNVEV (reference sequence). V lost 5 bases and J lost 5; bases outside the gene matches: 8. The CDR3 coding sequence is TGTGCCAGCAGTGTTCCGGGACTAGCGGGGGATAACAATGAGCAGTTCTTC. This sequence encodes CASSVPGLAGDNNEQFF.

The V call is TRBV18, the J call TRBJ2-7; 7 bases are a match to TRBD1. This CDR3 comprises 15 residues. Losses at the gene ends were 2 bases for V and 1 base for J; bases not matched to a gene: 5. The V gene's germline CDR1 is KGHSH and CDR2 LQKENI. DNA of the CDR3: TGTGCCAGCTCACCAACCCGACAGGGTTCCTACGAGCAGTACTTC. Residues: CASSPTRQGSYEQYF.

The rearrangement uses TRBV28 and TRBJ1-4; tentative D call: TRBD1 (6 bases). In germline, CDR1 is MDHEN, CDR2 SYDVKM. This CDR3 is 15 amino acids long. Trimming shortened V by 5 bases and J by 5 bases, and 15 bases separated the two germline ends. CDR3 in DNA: TGTGCCAGCAGTGCAACAGGGTCCCCAAATGAAAAACTGTTTTTT. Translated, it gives CASSATGSPNEKLFF.

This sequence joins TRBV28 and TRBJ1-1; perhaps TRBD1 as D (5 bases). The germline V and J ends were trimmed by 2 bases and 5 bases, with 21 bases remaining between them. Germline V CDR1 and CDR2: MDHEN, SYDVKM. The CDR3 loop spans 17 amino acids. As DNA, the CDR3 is TGTGCCAGCAGTTTAGGCGGGACCGGGGGAGTGTCGACTGAAGCTTTCTTT. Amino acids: CASSLGGTGGVSTEAFF.

The DNA of the CDR3 is TGTGCCAGCAGCTTCGGACAGGCTCCCTACGAGCAGTACGTC. Protein sequence: CASSFGQAPYEQYV. The chain uses TRBV5-5 and TRBJ2-7; TRBD1 matches at 7 bases. Germline V gives CDR1 SGHKS, CDR2 YYEKEE (reference sequence). The CDR3 has 14 amino acids. V gave up 2 bases and J gave up 2 bases; unmatched junction bases: 4.

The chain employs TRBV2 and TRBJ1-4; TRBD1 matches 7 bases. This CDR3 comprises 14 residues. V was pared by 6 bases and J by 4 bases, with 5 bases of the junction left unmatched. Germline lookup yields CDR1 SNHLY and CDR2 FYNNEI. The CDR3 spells CASRGDSYNEKLFF. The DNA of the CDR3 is TGTGCCAGCAGAGGGGACAGTTATAATGAAAAACTGTTTTTT. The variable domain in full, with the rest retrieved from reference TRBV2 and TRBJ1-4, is EPEVTQTPSHQVTQMGQEVILRCVPISNHLYFYWYRQILGQKVEFLVSFYNNEISEKSEIFDDQFSVERPDGSNFTLKIRSTKLEDSAMYFCASRGDSYNEKLFFGSGTQLSVL.

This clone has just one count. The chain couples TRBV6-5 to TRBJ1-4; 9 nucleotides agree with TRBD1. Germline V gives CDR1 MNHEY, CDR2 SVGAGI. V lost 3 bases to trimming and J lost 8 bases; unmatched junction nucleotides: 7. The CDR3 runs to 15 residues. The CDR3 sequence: CASSYSGTGLEKLFF. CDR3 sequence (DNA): TGTGCCAGCAGTTATTCCGGGACAGGGCTGGAAAAACTGTTTTTT.

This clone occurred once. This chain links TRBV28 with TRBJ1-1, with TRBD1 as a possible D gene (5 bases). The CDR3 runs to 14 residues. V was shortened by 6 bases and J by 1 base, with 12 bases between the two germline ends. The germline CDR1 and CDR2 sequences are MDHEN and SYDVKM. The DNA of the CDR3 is TGTGCCAGCAGCCAGATAGGGGCGAACACTGAAGCTTTCTTT. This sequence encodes CASSQIGANTEAFF.

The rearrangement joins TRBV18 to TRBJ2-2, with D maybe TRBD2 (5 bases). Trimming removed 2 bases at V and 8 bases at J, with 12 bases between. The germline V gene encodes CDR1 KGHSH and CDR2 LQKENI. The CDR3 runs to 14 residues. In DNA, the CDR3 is TGTGCCAGCTCACCATTGGCTGTAGCGGGGGAGCTGTTTTTT. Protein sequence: CASSPLAVAGELFF.

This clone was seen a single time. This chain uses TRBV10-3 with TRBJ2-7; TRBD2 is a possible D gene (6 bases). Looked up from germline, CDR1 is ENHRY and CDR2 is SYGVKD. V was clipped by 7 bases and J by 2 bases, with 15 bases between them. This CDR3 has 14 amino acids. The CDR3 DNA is TGTGCCATCAAGAGTTGGGACTCTACCTACGAGCAGTACTTC. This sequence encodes CAIKSWDSTYEQYF.